Below are 20 T cell receptor beta chains sequenced from a single sample in a study of T cell changes during pregnancy in multiple sclerosis (dated by TCRdb to about 2019). Library preparation used the immunoSEQ multiplex PCR assay. What TCRdb holds here is the immuneACCESS table cut down to in-frame rearrangements. Part of the clones is not present; checked against another copy, under half of the missing clones reflect an unresolved V gene, and the others are unexplained. Here the sample has 70,000 to 90,000 clones; about 89% occur a single time. The ten largest account for roughly 3.5% of the sample. The source material was PBMCs, sampled in the first trimester of pregnancy. The receptor source for this set is a female donor in good health, serving as a control in a pregnancy study. Some clones in this sample may be carry-over from other donors' samples.

This clone has more than one count but fewer than ten. This CDR3 is CASSFVQGTEAFF. Written as DNA, the CDR3 is TGCGCCAGCAGCTTCGTACAGGGTACTGAAGCTTTCTTT. V is TRBV5-1 and J is TRBJ1-1; perhaps TRBD1 as D (6 bases). The V and J ends lost 2 bases and 5 bases respectively, with 10 bases between them. CDR1 and CDR2 (germline): SGHRS, YFSETQ. The CDR3 runs 13 residues.

Only a few counts were recorded for this clone. The rearrangement links TRBV11-2 to TRBJ1-3; maybe TRBD1 (5 bases). Looked up from germline, CDR1 is SGHAT and CDR2 is FQNNGV. V lost 6 bases to trimming and J lost 7 bases, with 19 bases between them. The CDR3 is made up of 15 amino acids. Here the CDR3 DNA reads TGTGCCAGCAGTCACGACAGAAGGGTTAGCAACACCATATATTTT. Translating it yields CASSHDRRVSNTIYF.

The genes are TRBV7-8 and TRBJ1-2, with D possibly being TRBD1 (5 bases). Between the trimmed V and J ends, which lost 10 bases and 7 bases, there was a span of 19 bases. The CDR3 runs 13 residues. Germline V gives CDR1 SGHVS, CDR2 FQNEAQ. The CDR3 sequence is CAIQGRGRGGYTF. The CDR3, as DNA: TGTGCCATTCAGGGTCGGGGGAGAGGTGGCTACACCTTC.

This clone was found once. The J gene is TRBJ2-5, the V gene TRBV11-2, with D perhaps TRBD1 (5 bases). The CDR3 sequence is 14 residues long. The V end lost 4 bases, the J end lost 0 bases, and 9 bases lay between the germline ends. In germline, CDR1 is SGHAT, CDR2 FQNNGV. The CDR3 region is CASSYVGDQETQYF. The CDR3 coding sequence is TGTGCCAGCAGCTACGTAGGGGACCAAGAGACCCAGTACTTC.

The V gene is TRBV4-1, the J gene TRBJ2-2; 9 nucleotides agree with TRBD1. From germline, CDR1 is MGHRA and CDR2 YSYEKL. The CDR3 has 15 residues. Trimming at V came to 3 bases and at J to 7 bases, leaving 6 bases not matched to a gene. The CDR3: CASSQDGQGFGELFF. The CDR3, as DNA: TGCGCCAGCAGCCAGGATGGACAGGGGTTCGGGGAGCTGTTTTTT.

This chain links TRBV9 with TRBJ1-4, with a tentative D call TRBD1 (6 bases). This CDR3 comprises 15 residues. Germline V gives CDR1 SGDLS, CDR2 YYNGEE. V lost 0 bases and J lost 7, with 13 bases in between. In DNA, the CDR3 is TGTGCCAGCAGCGTAGCTACAGGGTCAGTTGAAAAACTGTTTTTT. Amino acids: CASSVATGSVEKLFF.

The chain is built from TRBV28 and TRBJ2-1; 14 positions agree with TRBD2. Germline trimming cut 10 bases from V and 3 bases from J; bases unmatched to any gene: 5. Looked up from germline, CDR1 is MDHEN and CDR2 is SYDVKM. The CDR3 spans 15 residues. The CDR3 reads CATKGLAGVYNEQFF. The CDR3 DNA is TGTGCCACCAAGGGACTAGCGGGGGTCTACAATGAGCAGTTCTTC.

The chain joins TRBV9 to TRBJ2-1, with TRBD2 matching over 7 bases. CDR1 and CDR2 from the germline V gene are SGDLS and YYNGEE. V lost 3 bases and J lost 8; bases outside the gene matches: 5. This CDR3 has 13 amino acids. This chain's CDR3 is CASSGTAGDEQFF. For the CDR3, the DNA is TGTGCCAGCAGCGGGACGGCGGGGGATGAGCAGTTCTTC.

This chain uses TRBV27 with TRBJ2-1; TRBD2 matches at 10 bases. Losses at the gene ends were 3 bases for V and 7 bases for J; bases not matched to a gene: 6. CDR3 length: 15 amino acids. Germline values: CDR1 MNHEY, CDR2 SMNVEV (reference sequence). The DNA for the CDR3 is TGTGCCAGCAGTTTCACCCGAGCGGGAGGGAATGAGCAGTTCTTC. Amino acids: CASSFTRAGGNEQFF.

The V and J genes are TRBV27 and TRBJ2-5; 9 bases match TRBD2. The CDR3 has 13 amino acids. Trimming removed 6 bases from V and 4 bases from J; junction bases left unmatched: 3. Germline-derived CDR1 and CDR2 are MNHEY and SMNVEV (reference sequence). The CDR3 is CASSASGIETQYF. CDR3 in DNA: TGTGCCAGCAGCGCTAGCGGGATAGAGACCCAGTACTTC.

V gene TRBV10-2 combines with J gene TRBJ1-1; no clear D. The CDR3 is made up of 16 amino acids. V lost 5 bases to trimming and J lost 0 bases, with 16 bases between them. Germline-derived CDR1 and CDR2 are WSHSY and SAAADI. The CDR3 DNA follows: TGCGCCAGCAGTCGTACGGCGGAGAGCATGAACACTGAAGCTTTCTTT. It codes for CASSRTAESMNTEAFF.

V and J are TRBV30 and TRBJ2-7, with D unresolved. V lost 0 bases, J lost 3 bases, and 12 bases lay in between. The CDR3 consists of 14 residues. In germline, CDR1 is GTSNPN, CDR2 SVGIG (reference sequence). The CDR3 spells CAWSVRSHYYEQYF. In nucleotides, the CDR3 is TGTGCCTGGAGTGTACGTAGTCACTACTACGAGCAGTACTTC. Looking up the rest from reference TRBV30 and TRBJ2-7 gives the full variable domain: SQTIHQWPATLVQPVGSPLSLECTVEGTSNPNLYWYRQAAGRGLQLLFYSVGIGQISSEVPQNLSASRPQDRQFILSSKKLLLSDSGFYLCAWSVRSHYYEQYFGPGTRLTVT.

The chain's CDR3 is CASSVVVGGYNEQFF. The CDR3, as DNA: TGTGCCAGCAGCGTAGTGGTGGGAGGTTACAATGAGCAGTTCTTC. The V call is TRBV9, the J call TRBJ2-1; weak D call: TRBD2 (6 bases). Germline CDR1 reads SGDLS; CDR2 reads YYNGEE. CDR3 length: 15 residues. Trimming took off 0 bases at V and 4 bases at J, with 11 bases between the two ends.

The chain recombines TRBV5-1 with TRBJ2-1; 10 bases fit TRBD1. The CDR3 has 15 amino acids. The V and J ends lost 6 bases and 10 bases, in that order; junction bases with no gene match: 13. CDR1 is SGHRS and CDR2 is YFSETQ in the germline V gene. The CDR3 bases are TGCGCCAGCACCAGCGGCCCGGGACAGGGGTCCGAGCAGTTCTTC. Translating it yields CASTSGPGQGSEQFF.

The chain couples TRBV5-6 to TRBJ2-3; D not resolved. The V gene's germline CDR1 is SGHDT and CDR2 YYEEEE. Deletions cut 0 bases from V and 6 bases from J, with 5 bases between. The CDR3 extends over 12 amino acids. The CDR3 bases are TGTGCCAGCAGCTTGGGGGCCGATACGCAGTATTTT. It translates to CASSLGADTQYF.

The V and J genes are TRBV7-2 and TRBJ1-6, with D maybe TRBD1 (6 bases). The ends were cut back, 5 bases at V and 9 bases at J, with 8 bases in the middle. The CDR3 has 12 residues. The germline V gene has CDR1 SGHTA and CDR2 FQGNSA. The chain's CDR3 is CASSQQGSPLHF. Written as DNA, the CDR3 is TGTGCCAGCAGCCAACAGGGTTCACCCCTCCACTTT.

CDR3 sequence: CASSQVTAGTGELFF. The CDR3 nucleotides are TGCGCCAGCAGCCAAGTTACGGCGGGCACCGGGGAGCTGTTTTTT. This sequence joins TRBV4-3 and TRBJ2-2; a possible D gene is TRBD2 (5 bases). The V and J ends lost 1 base and 4 bases respectively, with 10 bases between them. The CDR3 length is 15 residues. CDR1 is LGHNA and CDR2 is YSLEER in the germline V gene.

The rearrangement links TRBV5-1 to TRBJ2-3; D gene unclear. V lost 3 bases and J lost 4, with 18 bases in between. The germline V gene encodes CDR1 SGHRS and CDR2 YFSETQ. The CDR3 extends over 16 amino acids. The CDR3 nucleotides read TGCGCCAGCAGCTCGCAAACGACGTGGAGTGCAGATACGCAGTATTTT. Amino acids: CASSSQTTWSADTQYF.

The chain recombines TRBV5-5 with TRBJ2-2; 8 bases map to TRBD2. Trimming took 2 bases from V and 3 from J; bases not matched to a gene: 3. CDR3 length equals 15 residues. Germline assignment: CDR1 SGHKS and CDR2 YYEKEE (reference sequence). Written as DNA, the CDR3 is TGTGCCAGCAGCTTAGCGGGAGTTTACACCGGGGAGCTGTTTTTT. Amino acids: CASSLAGVYTGELFF.

This clone has more than one count but fewer than ten. V gene TRBV2 combines with J gene TRBJ1-5, with 7 bases matching TRBD1. Trimming removed 4 bases from V and 5 bases from J; junction bases left unmatched: 5. Germline CDR1 reads SNHLY; CDR2 reads FYNNEI. The CDR3 sequence is 14 residues long. CDR3 bases: TGTGCCAGCAGTGCCCGGGACAGCTATCAGCCCCAGCATTTT. Amino acids: CASSARDSYQPQHF. The variable domain in full, completed from reference TRBV2 and TRBJ1-5, reads EPEVTQTPSHQVTQMGQEVILRCVPISNHLYFYWYRQILGQKVEFLVSFYNNEISEKSEIFDDQFSVERPDGSNFTLKIRSTKLEDSAMYFCASSARDSYQPQHFGDGTRLSIL.